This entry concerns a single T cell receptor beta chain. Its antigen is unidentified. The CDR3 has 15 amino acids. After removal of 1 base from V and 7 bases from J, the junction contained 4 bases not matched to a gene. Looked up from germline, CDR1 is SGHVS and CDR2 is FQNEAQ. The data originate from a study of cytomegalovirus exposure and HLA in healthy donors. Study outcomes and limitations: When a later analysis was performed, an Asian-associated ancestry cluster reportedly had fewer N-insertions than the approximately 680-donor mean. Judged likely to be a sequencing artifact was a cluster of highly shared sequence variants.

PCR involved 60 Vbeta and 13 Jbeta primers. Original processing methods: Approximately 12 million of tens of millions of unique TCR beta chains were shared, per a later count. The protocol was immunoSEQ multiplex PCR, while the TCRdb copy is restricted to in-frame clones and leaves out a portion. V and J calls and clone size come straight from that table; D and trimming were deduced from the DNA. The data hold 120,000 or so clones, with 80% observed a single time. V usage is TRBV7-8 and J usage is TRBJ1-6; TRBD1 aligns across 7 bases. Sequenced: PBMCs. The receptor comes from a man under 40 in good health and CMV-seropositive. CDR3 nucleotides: TGTGCCAGCAGCTTAGGGGGGACAGAAAATTCACCCCTCCACTTT. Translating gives CASSLGGTENSPLHF.